The 25 T cell receptor beta chains presented below share a single source sample, sequenced in a study of blood T cell repertoires in COVID-19 (dated by TCRdb to the early 2020s). To prepare the library, the immunoSEQ multiplex PCR assay was applied. TCRdb mirrors the immuneACCESS table, restricted to in-frame sequences. Some clones are absent from its copies; in checked studies, under half trace to an unresolved V gene, and the reason for the others is unknown. In this sample the table shows around 250,000 clones, about 84% of which occur a single time. The top ten clonotypes cover roughly 2% of the sample. The sample taken for sequencing was PBMCs or T cells enriched from blood (not recorded which). The receptor source for this set is a woman aged 45-65 years who had recovered from COVID-19.

This clone is a singleton in its sample. DNA for the CDR3: TGTGCCACGGGACTAGCGGGAGGGTACGAGCAGTACTTC. It specifies CATGLAGGYEQYF. The chain carries TRBV10-3 and TRBJ2-7; TRBD2 matches 16 bases. The ends lost 10 bases at V and 4 bases at J; junction bases unmatched: 1. Germline V gene lookup returns CDR1 ENHRY and CDR2 SYGVKD. The CDR3 contains 13 residues.

This clone has only a few counts. The chain links TRBV28 to TRBJ2-7, with 8 bases matching TRBD2. CDR1 and CDR2 from the germline V gene are MDHEN and SYDVKM. The CDR3 extends over 18 amino acids. V gave up 2 bases and J gave up 7 bases; unmatched junction bases: 19. CDR3 in DNA: TGTGCCAGCAGTTTACCATTGACATTGGAGCGGGAGATGGAAGAGCAGTACTTC. Its protein product is CASSLPLTLEREMEEQYF. Supplemented by reference TRBV28 and TRBJ2-7, the full variable domain reads DVKVTQSSRYLVKRTGEKVFLECVQDMDHENMFWYRQDPGLGLRLIYFSYDVKMKEKGDIPEGYSVSREKKERFSLILESASTNQTSMYLCASSLPLTLEREMEEQYFGPGTRLTVT.

This chain uses TRBV6-2 or TRBV6-3 with TRBJ2-4; D not certain. Trimming cost V 2 bases and J 0 bases, with 8 bases left between them. CDR3 length: 15 residues. CDR1 and CDR2 (germline): MNHEY, SVGEGT. The CDR3 here is CASSYPGRAKNIQYF. The DNA of the CDR3 is TGTGCCAGCAGTTACCCGGGTCGAGCCAAAAACATTCAGTACTTC.

The gene calls are TRBV14 and TRBJ1-5; 9 positions match TRBD1. Germline V gene lookup returns CDR1 SGHDN and CDR2 FVKESK. The CDR3 has 21 residues. Trimming removed 0 bases from V and 0 bases from J; junction bases left unmatched: 15. The CDR3 DNA sequence: TGTGCCAGCAGCCAAGAAGCGGACCGGGACAGGGAAGTTTATAGCAATCAGCCCCAGCATTTT. Its translation is CASSQEADRDREVYSNQPQHF. Based on the CDR3 plus reference TRBV14 and TRBJ1-5, the full variable domain is EAGVTQFPSHSVIEKGQTVTLRCDPISGHDNLYWYRRVMGKEIKFLLHFVKESKQDESGMPNNRFLAERTGGTYSTLKVQPAELEDSGVYFCASSQEADRDREVYSNQPQHFGDGTRLSIL.

The rearrangement joins TRBV13 to TRBJ2-7; D is unresolved. Per germline, CDR1 PRHDT and CDR2 FYEKMQ (reference sequence). Trimming removed 4 bases at V and 2 bases at J, with 6 bases between. CDR3 length: 12 residues. CDR3: CASSSRPYEQYF. The CDR3 DNA is TGTGCCAGCAGCTCCCGTCCCTACGAGCAGTACTTC.

CDR3 region: CASGSLGQGAANEKLFF. The CDR3 DNA reads as TGTGCTAGTGGTTCGTTGGGTCAGGGGGCAGCTAATGAAAAACTGTTTTTT. This rearrangement joins TRBV12-5 to TRBJ1-4; TRBD1 aligns across 8 bases. With V trimmed by 4 bases and J by 3 bases, 10 bases remained unmatched. Germline CDR1 is LGHNT and CDR2 is FRNRAP. The CDR3 covers 17 residues.

The chain employs TRBV24-1 and TRBJ2-1; 11 nucleotides line up with TRBD2. This CDR3 contains 15 residues. Germline CDR1 KGHDR, CDR2 SFDVKD. V trimming: 0 bases; J trimming: 7 bases; junction bases outside the gene matches: 1. Written as DNA, the CDR3 is TGTGCCACCAGTGATTTGGCTAGCGGGAGGAATGAGCAGTTCTTC. It translates to CATSDLASGRNEQFF.

Points on this clone: The sample carries other DNA sequences with the same CDR3. The gene calls are TRBV9 and TRBJ1-6, with 11 bases aligning to TRBD1. The ends lost 2 bases at V and 10 bases at J; junction bases unmatched: 5. The CDR3 consists of 15 residues. Germline lookup yields CDR1 SGDLS and CDR2 YYNGEE. DNA for the CDR3: TGTGCCAGCAGCGTCGGGACAGGGGGGGAGTCACCCCTCCACTTT. Its protein product is CASSVGTGGESPLHF.

The chain is built from TRBV7-8 and TRBJ2-1, with 10 bases that match TRBD1. The CDR3 is 16 amino acids. With V trimmed by 5 bases and J by 7 bases, 11 bases remained unmatched. CDR1 is SGHVS, CDR2 FQNEAQ, per germline. CDR3 sequence (DNA): TGTGCCAGCAGCACACTATGGGACAGGGGTTTTAATGAGCAGTTCTTC. This sequence encodes CASSTLWDRGFNEQFF.

This clone was observed once. The chain joins TRBV19 to TRBJ1-2, with D unresolved. V lost 6 bases to trimming and J lost 4 bases, with 18 bases between them. Germline-derived CDR1 and CDR2 are LNHDA and SQIVND (reference sequence). The CDR3 is made up of 15 amino acids. CDR3 sequence (DNA): TGTGCCAGTAGGAACAGCCCAGCAGGCTCCTATGGCTACACCTTC. Protein: CASRNSPAGSYGYTF.

The rearrangement links TRBV29-1 to TRBJ1-1; D is ambiguous. The CDR3 totals 14 residues. Between the trimmed V and J ends, which lost 6 bases and 0 bases, there was a span of 14 bases. CDR1 is SQVTM and CDR2 is ANQGSEA in the germline V gene. The DNA of the CDR3 is TGCAGCGTCAAGTGGGCAGAATTGAACACTGAAGCTTTCTTT. As protein: CSVKWAELNTEAFF.

V usage is TRBV11-3 and J usage is TRBJ2-3; unclear D gene. Trimming left V 7 bases short and J 0 bases short, with 14 bases between. The CDR3 covers 15 residues. CDR1 and CDR2 from the germline V gene are SGHNT and YENEEA. The CDR3 sequence: CASKTLALSTDTQYF. The CDR3 DNA follows: TGTGCCAGCAAAACCCTTGCGCTTAGCACAGATACGCAGTATTTT.

This chain joins TRBV28 and TRBJ1-2, with 8 nucleotides matching TRBD1. Losses at the gene ends were 7 bases for V and 3 bases for J; bases not matched to a gene: 4. CDR3 length: 13 amino acids. Per germline, CDR1 MDHEN and CDR2 SYDVKM. CDR3 in amino acids: CASKPGQDYGYTF. CDR3 sequence (DNA): TGTGCCAGCAAACCGGGACAGGACTATGGCTACACCTTC.

This chain links TRBV6-5 with TRBJ1-1; D is uncertain. The V gene lost 2 bases and the J gene lost 0 bases, with 10 bases spanning the gap. CDR1 and CDR2 (germline): MNHEY, SVGAGI. The CDR3 covers 15 residues. CDR3 DNA: TGTGCCAGCAGTTACGTGGGCTCCATGAACACTGAAGCTTTCTTT. Translating gives CASSYVGSMNTEAFF.

This sequence joins TRBV3-1 (or the pseudogene TRBV3-2) and TRBJ2-7, with 12 bases that match TRBD2. The germline gives CDR1 LGHDT, CDR2 YNNKEL (reference sequence). The length of the CDR3 is 15 residues. With 6 bases clipped from V and 4 bases from J, the junction kept 7 bases outside the gene matches. CDR3 in amino acids: CASSPTSGGSYEQYF. CDR3 nucleotide sequence: TGTGCCAGCAGTCCGACTAGCGGGGGATCGTACGAGCAGTACTTC.

This chain's CDR3 is CASSPPVGATYNEQFF. The CDR3 nucleotides are TGTGCCAGCAGTCCCCCTGTGGGGGCGACTTACAATGAGCAGTTCTTC. V usage is TRBV28 and J usage is TRBJ2-1; D may be TRBD1 (6 bases). From germline, CDR1 is MDHEN and CDR2 SYDVKM. The CDR3 totals 16 residues. Trimming left V 5 bases short and J 4 bases short, with 18 bases between.

Regarding this clone: One end of the junction varies from germline; a read error may be responsible. The chain recombines TRBV7-7 with TRBJ2-1, with D perhaps TRBD2 (5 bases). The length of the CDR3 is 15 residues. The germline V gene encodes CDR1 SSHAT and CDR2 FNYEAQ (reference sequence). The CDR3: CASSFYPSGYNEQFF. The CDR3 coding sequence is TGTGCTAGCAGCTTCTACCCCAGCGGCTACAATGAGCAGTTCTTC.

This chain connects TRBV5-6 to TRBJ1-2, with TRBD1 identical over 7 bases. The CDR3 runs 14 residues. Germline CDR1 and CDR2: SGHDT and YYEEEE. The V segment lost 0 bases and the J segment 4 bases; nucleotides outside the gene matches: 3. Here the CDR3 DNA reads TGTGCCAGCAGCTTGGTGGGACAGCCCTATGGCTACACCTTC. Amino acid sequence: CASSLVGQPYGYTF.

The chain combines TRBV6-4 with TRBJ2-7; 7 bases agree with TRBD2. In germline, CDR1 is MRHNA, CDR2 SNTAGT. The CDR3 covers 16 residues. V lost 7 bases and J lost 5; bases outside the gene matches: 17. The CDR3: CASNEGTGGGSDEQYF. CDR3 DNA: TGTGCCAGCAACGAGGGGACGGGAGGAGGTTCGGACGAGCAGTACTTC.

This clone was seen more than once but under ten times. The gene calls are TRBV7-8 and TRBJ2-7; TRBD1 matches at 7 bases. Losses at the gene ends were 2 bases for V and 5 bases for J; bases not matched to a gene: 6. The CDR3 spans 14 residues. Germline-derived CDR1 and CDR2 are SGHVS and FQNEAQ. In DNA form, the CDR3 reads TGTGCCAGCAGCTTAAGGCAGGGGGTCGACGAGCAGTACTTC. Translated, it gives CASSLRQGVDEQYF.

This clone was observed once. This chain uses TRBV18 with TRBJ1-1; D not resolved. The CDR3 totals 15 residues. Germline assignment: CDR1 KGHSH and CDR2 LQKENI. Trimming stripped 3 bases from V and 4 bases from J, with 15 bases between. CDR3 sequence: CASSPGMGLSTEAFF. CDR3 bases: TGTGCCAGCTCACCGGGCATGGGTTTGAGCACTGAAGCTTTCTTT.

The chain combines TRBV14 with TRBJ2-7, with D maybe TRBD2 (6 bases). V dropped 2 bases and J dropped 9 bases, with 14 bases sitting between them. This CDR3 comprises 13 residues. CDR1 and CDR2 (germline): SGHDN, FVKESK. The CDR3 sequence: CASSQHEPGVQYF. The CDR3 DNA follows: TGTGCCAGCAGCCAACACGAACCGGGGGTGCAGTACTTC.

This clone was seen a single time. The DNA of the CDR3 is TGTGCCAGCAGTTTACAGGACACAGATACGCAGTATTTT. It is translated as CASSLQDTDTQYF. The J gene is TRBJ2-3, the V gene TRBV6-2 or TRBV6-3, with D tentatively TRBD1 (5 bases). The V end lost 4 bases, the J end lost 2 bases, and 7 bases lay between the germline ends. Germline V gene sequence: CDR1 MNHEY, CDR2 SVGEGT. CDR3 length equals 13 residues.

The chain combines TRBV3-1 (or the pseudogene TRBV3-2) with TRBJ1-1, with 9 nucleotides matching TRBD1. V lost 5 bases, J lost 0 bases, and 7 bases stayed unmatched. This CDR3 region has 16 residues. Germline V CDR1 and CDR2: LGHDT, YNNKEL (reference sequence). This CDR3 is CASSARQGGLNTEAFF. The DNA of the CDR3 is TGTGCCAGCAGCGCCCGACAGGGGGGTCTGAACACTGAAGCTTTCTTT.

This clone has only one observation. The J gene is TRBJ2-7, the V gene TRBV4-3, with TRBD2 matching 8 bases. Trimming at V came to 1 base and at J to 3 bases, leaving 8 bases not matched to a gene. The CDR3 spans 16 residues. Germline loops: CDR1 LGHNA, CDR2 YSLEER. The CDR3 protein is CASSQGNSGTYYEQYF. The CDR3 DNA is TGCGCCAGCAGCCAAGGCAATAGCGGGACTTACTACGAGCAGTACTTC.